The rows below give T cell receptor beta chains drawn from one sample of a study of naive and memory T cell subsets. From the 5' RACE reads, TCRdb called clonotypes with MiXCR, one entry per CDR3 protein. The profile covers 55,000 to 70,000 distinct CDR3 sequences, with about 7.2% appearing a single time and 8.5% to 10% taken by the ten largest. The receptors come from a male donor in good health. Each CDR3 is given with its conserved first and last residue. Fields, in order: D gene, J gene, V gene, clone size, CDR3 protein, CDR3 DNA. A D gene is named only where the DNA matches it firmly. Only some rows state a clone size, as once, few, many or a class for expanded clones.

>TRBD2|TRBJ2-5|TRBV12-3/TRBV12-4|-
CASSLSSGREETQYF
TGTGCCAGCAGTCTGTCTAGCGGGAGAGAGGAGACCCAGTACTTC
>-|TRBJ2-5|TRBV19|-
CASSIVASLETQYF
TGTGCCAGTAGTATAGTGGCGAGCTTAGAGACCCAGTACTTC
>-|TRBJ1-3|TRBV5-6|many
CASSLGLGNTIYF
TGTGCCAGCAGCTTGGGACTTGGAAACACCATATATTTT
>-|TRBJ1-4|TRBV3-1|many
CASSQEQYNEKLFF
TGTGCCAGCAGCCAAGAACAGTATAATGAAAAACTGTTTTTT
>-|TRBJ1-2|TRBV7-8|few
CASSLSPANPYGYTF
TGTGCCAGCAGCTTGTCCCCCGCAAACCCTTATGGCTACACCTTC
>TRBD1|TRBJ2-2|TRBV19|-
CASSRDRGDTGELFF
TGTGCCAGTAGTCGGGACAGGGGAGACACCGGGGAGCTGTTTTTT
>-|TRBJ2-6|TRBV11-2|many
CASSLRGVGANVLTF
TGTGCCAGCAGCTTACGAGGGGTCGGGGCCAACGTCCTGACTTTC
>-|TRBJ1-6|TRBV21-1|few
CASPPGPFSYNSPLHF
TGTGCCAGCCCGCCAGGCCCCTTCTCCTATAATTCACCCCTCCACTTT
>TRBD1|TRBJ2-5|TRBV5-4|few
CASSLAGGEQETQYF
TGTGCCAGCAGCTTGGCAGGGGGAGAGCAAGAGACCCAGTACTTC
>TRBD2|TRBJ2-1|TRBV14|-
CASSQGTSVYNEQFF
TGTGCCAGCAGCCAGGGGACTAGCGTCTACAATGAGCAGTTCTTC
>-|TRBJ1-1|TRBV29-1|-
CSVEGSGAEAFF
TGCAGCGTTGAAGGGTCGGGGGCTGAAGCTTTCTTT
>-|TRBJ1-6|TRBV20-1|few
CSARLDSTDNSPLHF
TGCAGTGCTAGGTTGGACAGTACCGATAATTCACCCCTCCACTTT
>TRBD2|TRBJ2-5|TRBV7-2|-
CASSLRGSGSQGETQYF
TGTGCCAGCAGCTTAAGGGGTAGCGGGAGTCAGGGTGAGACCCAGTACTTC
>-|TRBJ2-1|TRBV7-9|-
CASRPPGGYEQFF
TGTGCCAGCCGCCCTCCGGGGGGCTATGAGCAGTTCTTC
>TRBD2|TRBJ2-2|TRBV20-1|-
CSALTSGTVTGELFF
TGCAGTGCACTAACTAGCGGGACCGTCACCGGGGAGCTGTTTTTT
>-|TRBJ1-5|TRBV6-2/TRBV6-3|few
CASSSTRTARQPQHF
TGTGCCAGCAGTTCCACCAGGACAGCACGGCAGCCCCAGCATTTT
>-|TRBJ2-1|TRBV19|-
CASSAGTTRNNEQFF
TGTGCCAGTAGCGCCGGGACAACGCGCAACAATGAGCAGTTCTTC
>TRBD1|TRBJ1-2|TRBV2|-
CASSGGGTGIGYGYTF
TGTGCCAGCAGTGGGGGAGGGACAGGGATTGGCTATGGCTACACCTTC
>TRBD2|TRBJ2-7|TRBV15|-
CATSREASGSEQYF
TGTGCCACCAGCAGAGAGGCTAGCGGGAGCGAGCAGTACTTC
>-|TRBJ2-3|TRBV12-3/TRBV12-4|few
CASSPYGADTQYF
TGTGCCAGCAGCCCCTATGGGGCAGATACGCAGTATTTT
>TRBD2|TRBJ2-1|TRBV6-2/TRBV6-3|-
CASKRGSSYNEQFF
TGTGCCAGCAAGCGGGGGAGCTCCTACAATGAGCAGTTCTTC
>TRBD1|TRBJ2-7|TRBV28|-
CASRQGANEQYF
TGTGCCAGCCGACAGGGGGCCAACGAGCAGTACTTC
>-|TRBJ2-4|TRBV9|-
CASSGDSLAKNIQYF
TGTGCCAGCAGCGGGGACTCTTTAGCCAAAAACATTCAGTACTTC
>-|TRBJ1-5|TRBV20-1|many
CSARIQLEPQHF
TGCAGTGCTAGGATACAGCTAGAGCCCCAGCATTTT
>-|TRBJ2-1|TRBV20-1|many
CSARSSNDYNEQFF
TGCAGTGCTAGAAGTAGCAACGACTACAATGAGCAGTTCTTC
>-|TRBJ2-5|TRBV25-1|many
CASSEERAVRVQETQYF
TGTGCCAGCAGTGAAGAAAGGGCGGTCAGAGTACAAGAGACCCAGTACTTC
>-|TRBJ1-1|TRBV29-1|-
CSVEVRGPLREAFF
TGCAGCGTTGAAGTCCGGGGACCCTTACGTGAAGCTTTCTTT
>TRBD2|TRBJ2-3|TRBV3-1|many
CASSQTPSGVLTDTQYF
TGTGCCAGCAGCCAAACCCCTAGCGGGGTACTCACAGATACGCAGTATTTT
>-|TRBJ2-1|TRBV5-1|many
CASSSLTGNEQFF
TGCGCCAGCAGCTCGCTTACCGGGAATGAGCAGTTCTTC
>TRBD1|TRBJ1-5|TRBV19|-
CASDPRGYRENQPQHF
TGTGCCAGTGACCCCAGGGGGTATCGGGAAAATCAGCCCCAGCATTTT
>-|TRBJ2-1|TRBV7-9|many
CASSFSDYNEQFF
TGTGCCAGCAGCTTCAGCGATTACAATGAGCAGTTCTTC
>-|TRBJ2-3|TRBV4-1|many
CASTPSPLDYRGADTQYF
TGCGCCAGCACCCCAAGCCCCCTGGACTATCGTGGGGCAGATACGCAGTATTTT
>TRBD1|TRBJ1-2|TRBV20-1|few
CSAPTGGDRYGYTF
TGCAGTGCTCCTACAGGGGGCGATCGGTATGGCTACACCTTC
>-|TRBJ2-5|TRBV29-1|many
CSVRLAVKETQYF
TGCAGCGTTCGATTAGCGGTTAAGGAGACCCAGTACTTC
>TRBD1|TRBJ1-5|TRBV2|many
CASSEGGGTQPQHF
TGTGCCAGCAGTGAAGGAGGGGGCACTCAGCCCCAGCATTTT
>TRBD1|TRBJ2-1|TRBV11-2|many
CASSRFMGQAYNEQFF
TGTGCCAGCAGCCGGTTTATGGGACAGGCCTACAATGAGCAGTTCTTC
>-|TRBJ1-5|TRBV6-2/TRBV6-3|few
CASSSDGIYNQPQHF
TGTGCCAGCAGTTCGGACGGGATTTACAATCAGCCCCAGCATTTT
>-|TRBJ2-1|TRBV6-2/TRBV6-3|few
CASSSGTTDSYNEQFF
TGTGCCAGCAGTTCCGGGACCACTGACTCCTACAATGAGCAGTTCTTC
>-|TRBJ1-4|TRBV6-5|few
CASRQGAEKLFF
TGTGCCAGCAGACAGGGCGCCGAAAAACTGTTTTTT
>-|TRBJ1-1|TRBV5-1|-
CASSPQEVKGTEAFF
TGCGCCAGCAGCCCTCAGGAGGTCAAGGGCACTGAAGCTTTCTTT
>TRBD1|TRBJ1-4|TRBV7-6|many
CASSLDRASEKLFF
TGTGCCAGCAGCCTGGACAGGGCTAGCGAAAAACTGTTTTTT
>TRBD1|TRBJ2-6|TRBV19|-
CASSRPGTGRSGANVLTF
TGTGCCAGTAGTCGACCGGGGACAGGCCGCTCTGGGGCCAACGTCCTGACTTTC
>TRBD2|TRBJ2-1|TRBV27|many
CASRRTALAGDEQFF
TGTGCCAGCAGACGGACAGCCCTAGCGGGAGATGAGCAGTTCTTC
>-|TRBJ2-3|TRBV29-1|-
CSVEDLDRSTDTQYF
TGCAGCGTTGAAGATCTGGACCGTAGCACAGATACGCAGTATTTT
>TRBD2|TRBJ2-1|TRBV11-3|-
CASSSSRERGSSYNEQFF
TGTGCCAGCAGTTCGAGTAGGGAGCGCGGGAGCTCCTACAATGAGCAGTTCTTC
>-|TRBJ1-5|TRBV19|many
CASSLLDGPRPQHF
TGTGCCAGTAGTCTCCTCGACGGCCCTCGGCCCCAGCATTTT
>-|TRBJ2-7|TRBV10-2|many
CASSERVNSYEQYF
TGCGCCAGCAGTGAGAGGGTTAATTCCTACGAGCAGTACTTC
>TRBD2|TRBJ2-4|TRBV7-2|few
CASSLSSLGGANIQYF
TGTGCCAGCAGCTTAAGTTCCCTGGGAGGGGCTAACATTCAGTACTTC
>-|TRBJ1-4|TRBV6-5|-
CASRPRHNEKLFF
TGTGCCAGCCGCCCAAGACATAATGAAAAACTGTTTTTT